A single sample is the source of the 19 T cell receptor beta chains below, sequenced in a study of blood T cell repertoires in COVID-19 (dated by TCRdb to the early 2020s). Library generation was performed with the immunoSEQ multiplex PCR assay. Drawn from immuneACCESS, this table holds only the in-frame rearrangements with V and J called that TCRdb kept. Clones are partly lost; checked studies trace under half to an unresolved V gene and leave the rest unexplained. The sample records hundreds of thousands of clones, approximately 85% of which are singletons. Of the sample, approximately 4.5% is held by the ten largest clones. Sequencing used peripheral blood. These receptor sequences come from a woman aged 70 to 79 with acute or convalescent COVID-19.

This sequence joins TRBV14 and TRBJ1-1, with D hard to call. Germline CDR1 reads SGHDN; CDR2 reads FVKESK. The CDR3 runs to 15 residues. Trimming removed 1 base at V and 4 bases at J, with 13 bases between. This CDR3 is CASSQGIGRVTEAFF. As DNA, the CDR3 is TGTGCCAGCAGCCAAGGGATAGGGAGGGTCACTGAAGCTTTCTTT.

The rearrangement links TRBV14 to TRBJ1-6, with a possible D match to TRBD1 (5 bases). With 1 base removed from V and 9 bases from J, the gap between germline ends came to 13 bases. The germline V gene has CDR1 SGHDN and CDR2 FVKESK. The CDR3 is 15 amino acids. The CDR3: CASSQVGEEASPLHF. The CDR3 bases are TGTGCCAGCAGCCAAGTGGGGGAGGAGGCTTCACCCCTCCACTTT.

In its sample, this clone was seen a few times. The chain joins TRBV28 to TRBJ1-5; the D gene is possibly TRBD1 (6 bases). CDR1 and CDR2 from the germline V gene are MDHEN and SYDVKM. The CDR3 totals 15 residues. V was trimmed by 6 bases and J by 1 base, leaving 13 bases between them. The CDR3 here is CASRRRGVSNQPQHF. The CDR3 DNA reads as TGTGCCAGCAGACGCAGGGGAGTAAGCAATCAGCCCCAGCATTTT.

The gene calls are TRBV6-5 and TRBJ1-5; D call uncertain. The length of the CDR3 is 13 residues. The V end was cut by 9 bases, the J end by 5 bases, with 14 bases between. Germline CDR1 MNHEY, CDR2 SVGAGI. In DNA, the CDR3 is TGTGCCAGTACTACATCGAAGGATCAGCCCCAGCATTTT. Protein product: CASTTSKDQPQHF.

The chain joins TRBV6-2 or TRBV6-3 to TRBJ2-7; D is possibly TRBD2 (7 bases). V lost 2 bases, J lost 7 bases, and 15 bases lay in between. This CDR3 spans 14 amino acids. Germline values: CDR1 MNHEY, CDR2 SVGEGT. Here the CDR3 DNA reads TGTGCCAGCAGTTACGGGCGGGGGCCTTTAGAGCAGTACTTC. Protein product: CASSYGRGPLEQYF.

The chain recombines TRBV12-3 or TRBV12-4 with TRBJ1-2; 9 nucleotides align to TRBD1. The CDR3 extends over 13 amino acids. The V gene end was trimmed by 10 bases and the J gene end by 6 bases; junction bases not matched to a gene: 9. The DNA of the CDR3 is TGTGCCATATACCCCGGGACAGGGCATGGCTACACCTTC. Translated, it gives CAIYPGTGHGYTF.

The rearrangement joins TRBV18 to TRBJ1-1; 8 bases map to TRBD1. Germline V gene data show CDR1 as KGHSH and CDR2 as LQKENI. This CDR3 region has 15 residues. With 3 bases clipped from V and 3 bases from J, the junction kept 6 bases outside the gene matches. The CDR3 region is CASSPTPTGDTEAFF. CDR3 sequence (DNA): TGTGCCAGCTCACCCACTCCGACAGGGGACACTGAAGCTTTCTTT.

The J gene is TRBJ2-5, the V gene TRBV3-1 (or the pseudogene TRBV3-2); D unresolved. The germline gives CDR1 LGHDT, CDR2 YNNKEL (reference sequence). CDR3 length equals 12 residues. V dropped 4 bases and J dropped 0 bases, with 3 bases sitting between them. The CDR3 DNA reads as TGTGCCAGCAGCCGAGACCAAGAGACCCAGTACTTC. Encoded protein: CASSRDQETQYF.

The chain carries TRBV11-3 and TRBJ2-3; 7 bases are shared with TRBD1. The germline V gene encodes CDR1 SGHNT and CDR2 YENEEA. CDR3 length equals 14 residues. The ends lost 1 base at V and 4 bases at J; junction bases unmatched: 2. This chain's CDR3 is CASSLAGQSDTQYF. The CDR3 nucleotides are TGTGCCAGCAGCTTAGCGGGACAGTCAGATACGCAGTATTTT.

This chain joins TRBV6-5 and TRBJ2-5, with D perhaps TRBD1 (5 bases). V was shortened by 2 bases and J by 7 bases, with 11 bases between the two germline ends. Per germline, CDR1 MNHEY and CDR2 SVGAGI. The CDR3 is 13 amino acids. CDR3 DNA sequence: TGTGCCAGCAGTTACCCCGGAAGGGGGACCCAGTACTTC. Its translation: CASSYPGRGTQYF.

This chain links TRBV5-1 with TRBJ2-3; 9 bases map to TRBD2. The length of the CDR3 is 15 residues. Trimming cost V 6 bases and J 2 bases; bases outside gene matches: 7. Germline loops: CDR1 SGHRS, CDR2 YFSETQ. The CDR3 DNA reads as TGCGCCAGCACCCAAGCGGGGGGAACCACAGATACGCAGTATTTT. Its protein product is CASTQAGGTTDTQYF.

The chain couples TRBV27 to TRBJ2-7; D gene uncertain. The CDR3 totals 10 residues. V gave up 9 bases and J gave up 7 bases, with 10 bases separating them. Germline V gene lookup returns CDR1 MNHEY and CDR2 SMNVEV (reference sequence). As DNA, the CDR3 is TGTGCCAGAGAGATCCGAGAGCAGTACTTC. Its translation is CAREIREQYF.

The J gene is TRBJ2-7, the V gene TRBV15; 9 bases are a match to TRBD1. V trimming: 1 base; J trimming: 5 bases; junction bases outside the gene matches: 6. This CDR3 has 15 residues. Germline CDR1 is LNHNV and CDR2 is YYDKDF (reference sequence). The CDR3 sequence is CATSRGPDRGHEQYF. The CDR3 DNA sequence: TGTGCCACCAGCAGAGGGCCGGACAGGGGACACGAGCAGTACTTC.

The genes are TRBV2 and TRBJ2-2; tentative D call: TRBD1 (5 bases). This CDR3 comprises 15 residues. The V end lost 5 bases, the J end lost 6 bases, and 16 bases lay between the germline ends. Germline-derived CDR1 and CDR2 are SNHLY and FYNNEI. This CDR3 is CASSPIRGSAGELFF. DNA of the CDR3: TGTGCCAGCAGTCCCATTAGGGGTTCGGCCGGGGAGCTGTTTTTT.

The V and J genes are TRBV5-1 and TRBJ1-2, with TRBD1 as a possible D gene (6 bases). In germline, CDR1 is SGHRS, CDR2 YFSETQ. The CDR3 sequence is 16 residues long. The V end was cut by 4 bases, the J end by 1 base, with 17 bases between. The CDR3 DNA reads TGCGCCAGCAGCCCGCAGACTTGGACAGATAACTATGGCTACACCTTC. Protein sequence: CASSPQTWTDNYGYTF.

The rearrangement links TRBV4-2 to TRBJ1-3; the match to TRBD1 covers 8 bases. Germline CDR1 is LGHNA and CDR2 is YNFKEQ. The CDR3 length is 13 residues. With V trimmed by 0 bases and J by 14 bases, 6 bases remained unmatched. CDR3 sequence: CASSQDLEQGVYF. The CDR3 DNA reads TGTGCCAGCAGCCAAGATTTGGAACAGGGGGTATATTTT.

V usage is TRBV3-1 (or the pseudogene TRBV3-2) and J usage is TRBJ2-7; TRBD1 matches 12 bases. The CDR3 loop spans 14 amino acids. The V gene's germline CDR1 is LGHDT and CDR2 YNNKEL (reference sequence). V lost 5 bases to trimming and J lost 5 bases; unmatched junction nucleotides: 4. The CDR3 loop is CASSFRDRGHEQYF. CDR3 nucleotide sequence: TGTGCCAGCAGCTTCCGGGACAGGGGGCACGAGCAGTACTTC.

The rearrangement uses TRBV11-3 and TRBJ1-1; 7 bases are a match to TRBD1. The CDR3 contains 13 residues. V lost 3 bases and J lost 6; bases outside the gene matches: 4. Germline loops: CDR1 SGHNT, CDR2 YENEEA. The CDR3, as DNA: TGTGCCAGCAGCTTCCGAGGGACAGCTGAAGCTTTCTTT. It yields the protein CASSFRGTAEAFF.

V usage is TRBV7-2 and J usage is TRBJ2-2; TRBD1 is a possible D gene (5 bases). V was cut by 1 base and J by 5 bases, with 11 bases left in between. CDR1 and CDR2 (germline): SGHTA, FQGNSA. There are 15 residues in the CDR3. CDR3 protein: CASSLGVPGTGELFF. CDR3 in DNA: TGTGCCAGCAGCTTAGGTGTCCCAGGGACCGGGGAGCTGTTTTTT.